This TCR beta chain was captured in a study of cytomegalovirus exposure and HLA in healthy donors (dated by TCRdb to 2015 to 2018). Background on the whole study: In an earlier analysis of 587 of the donors, 276 Gb of sequence data and approximately 100 million unique TCR beta sequences from roughly 200 million T cells were reported. A later analysis re-examined previously published TCR beta repertoires from roughly 720 donors and added high-resolution HLA genotyping to investigate patterns of TCR occurrence. The genetic ancestry cluster associated with self-reported Caucasian donors included around 76% of the roughly 400 genotyped donors. Approximately 310 gigabases of sequencing data and around 87 million unique TCR sequences were included in an early release covering over 600 HLA-typed donors. A separate validation cohort of approximately 120 different subjects was used in addition to the 666-subject first cohort. The T cell repertoires of several hundred subjects were profiled by immunosequencing and related to cytomegalovirus serostatus. HLA typing included class I and class II loci at four-digit resolution. All discovery cohort repertoires had been generated on a single sequencing platform. A few DR-DQ haplotypes were handled as single units for association and clustering because linkage in the cohort was strong. An earlier analysis of approximately 630 of the donors applied high-throughput TCR beta sequencing to assess whether each TCR beta V gene segment acted as functional or pseudogenic. Rather than drawing on any new phenotypic data, the later analysis identified candidate immune exposures from TCR beta sequences and the way those sequences occurred across donors. The number of typed donors differed by locus: about 629-630 for A, B, C, DRB1 and DQB1; 522 for DQA1; approximately 600 for DPA1; and around 490 for DPB1. A later genetic analysis used genome-wide SNP genotypes for about 55% of the 666 donors, treating that subset as a discovery cohort. The study aimed to test whether signatures of past pathogen exposure could be identified by cataloging public T cell receptors. Donor age, sex, ethnicity and CMV serostatus were compiled alongside the repertoire data. On average, about 240,000 unique TCR beta nucleotide sequences were sequenced per donor among roughly 430 genotyped donors of the cohort, with 15% to 20% of those sequences being non-productive. To predict cytomegalovirus infection status, the study brought together high-throughput TCR immunosequencing, statistical association of individual TCRs with disease status, and machine learning.

The library was generated by the immunoSEQ multiplex PCR assay. A mixture of 60 forward primers for TCR Vbeta segments and 13 reverse primers for TCR Jbeta segments was used in the multiplex PCR. The CDR3 region of rearranged TCR beta genes was amplified from genomic DNA with a multiplex PCR assay. The Illumina HiSeq System was used to sequence the amplified TCR beta libraries as 87-base-pair reads. The source study handled its data this way. In a later analysis, tens of millions of unique TCR beta chains were counted across the roughly 610 repertoires, and roughly 11 million of these chains were shared by at least two donors. Raw reads were error-corrected and collapsed into unique sequences by a nearest-neighbor algorithm in which closely related sequences were merged to remove PCR and sequencing errors. To assign V, D and J gene segments, CDR3 sequences were aligned to IMGT reference sequences. For a sequence to be retained, at least a six-nucleotide match to both a V gene segment and a J gene segment was required. Rearrangements were classified as productive when the CDR3 lacked stop codons and remained in frame with V and J, and all other rearrangements were classified as non-productive. Following IMGT convention, CDR3 was defined as the stretch from the second conserved V-encoded cysteine to the conserved J-encoded phenylalanine. The earlier analysis of about 610 of the donors excluded any sequence lacking an unambiguous match to a single V gene segment. An earlier analysis of fewer than 650 of the donors classified V segments as functional when productive rearrangements were above 56.7% and as segregating when the standard deviation between donors was above 5%. To diagnose cytomegalovirus status from the catalog of TCR beta chain sequences, a statistical classification framework was built. In a later analysis, V and J genes were assigned by comparing TCR nucleotide sequences against IMGT/GENE-DB human TR gene sequences. In a later analysis, CDR3 sequences and most-parsimonious VDJ recombination scenarios were assigned using the TCRdist pipeline. In a later analysis, every TCR beta chain was defined by the combination of its CDR3 amino acid sequence and its V-gene family, and reads without a unique V-gene family were dropped. A later analysis removed roughly 590 highly shared, low-generation-probability nucleotide sequences to deal with suspected cross-contamination and a sequencing artifact. For each public chain, a later analysis derived a clonal expansion index from normalized ranks of inferred template counts within each repertoire. In a later analysis, generation probabilities were computed with a VDJ recombination model fitted to out-of-frame rearrangements, and the resulting probabilities were checked against IGoR. A later analysis scored TCR-TCR, TCR-HLA and TCR-CMV co-occurrence with hypergeometric tests, applying a repertoire-size bias correction to TCR pairs. In a later analysis, false discovery rates were estimated by permuting HLA or CMV assignments 20 times. In a later analysis, co-occurring TCRs were grouped using DBSCAN, with TCRdist sequence similarity added in when clustering inside HLA-allele-positive subsets. Repertoires with fewer than 30,000 or more than 120,000 public chains, plus five repertoires with anomalous nucleotide sharing, were excluded from co-occurrence clustering. TCRdb re-hosts the immuneACCESS table, in-frame sequences only. Its copies lack some clones; in the studies checked, an unresolved V gene accounts for under half of them, and the cause for the rest is not known. That table supplies the V and J calls and clone size; D and trimming were determined from the DNA. The sample table shows about 130,000 clones, and 80% are seen once. The ten top clones hold 2.5% to 3% of the sample.

CDR1 and CDR2 were assigned from the germline V gene as SGDLS and YYNGEE. V and J are trimmed by 0 bases and 5 bases, and the gene matches miss 16 bases of the junction. The CDR3, cysteine through phenylalanine, is 19 amino acids long. The entry retains the CDR3 DNA only, 57 bases that are in frame from base 1. What the research found in general, with its limitations: While some public TCRs were present in many individuals, most TCR sequences turned up only very rarely across donors. The earlier analysis of 587 of the donors excluded approximately 17 rarely observed V segments, including chromosome 9 orphons, because counts were too low. A further reported finding was that TCR beta sequences accurately predicted the HLA-A and HLA-B alleles for most subjects in the first cohort. The classifier was reported to diagnose cytomegalovirus status with high specificity and sensitivity in both the original cohort and the validation cohort. Because some donors lacked HLA typing at each locus, the association tests relied only on the typed subset. In the study, 150 to 200 TCR beta chains were listed as associated with cytomegalovirus. Several of the top co-occurrence clusters appeared to be linked to parvovirus B19, influenza, CMV and Epstein-Barr virus, according to a later analysis. For the cohort, immune exposure information was limited to CMV serostatus. In this cohort, only TCR beta chains were sequenced, and detectable features were limited by the absence of alpha or paired-chain data. In a later analysis, the rate of TCR association differed among HLA loci, with DRB1 alleles having the most associated TCRs and HLA-C alleles having the fewest. The authors suggested that the approach could potentially be generalized to other disease states and immunological phenotypes. Linkage disequilibrium might explain the correlated functional status among segregating V segments, but an unknown experimental factor could not be excluded. The sequencing pipeline was judged likely to have produced a cluster of highly shared sequence variants as a technical artifact. A later genetic analysis reported fewer N-insertions in productive TCRs among donors in an Asian-associated ancestry cluster than the approximately 700-donor mean. The presence/absence analyses assumed that sequencing depth was roughly uniform across donors, and that assumption may not be true. Some IMGT-functional V segments, including TRBV6-2 and TRBV6-3, could not be told apart with the 87-base-pair reads, so those segments were excluded. A later genetic analysis associated a missense DCLRE1C variant with V-gene and J-gene trimming of TCR beta chains, and an independent cohort replicated the association. In a later analysis, most CMV-associated TCR beta chains were found to appear HLA-restricted, with HLA associations seemingly driven largely by CMV exposure. Assigning TCR associations to individual alleles was difficult when HLA alleles, especially DR and DQ, strongly co-occurred. In an earlier analysis of more than 500 of the donors, most TCR beta V segments appeared in productive rearrangements about 87% or about 30% of the time, broadly matching IMGT annotations. A later analysis found that HLA-associated TCR beta chains were more clonally expanded and had lower generation probabilities than equally common non-associated chains. Specific HLA alleles were associated with 15,000 to 20,000 TCR beta sequences at a false discovery rate of 0.05 in a later analysis. Three of the identified cytomegalovirus-associated TCR beta chains were confirmed in vitro to be specific for cytomegalovirus antigens.

The cohort was made up of approximately 700 healthy bone marrow donors. At the time of sampling, all cohort members were nominally healthy, though unrecorded immune exposures were likely present. The donor was CMV seronegative and was included in the group of a few hundred seronegative cohort members. Every donor gave a peripheral blood sample, and the peripheral blood mononuclear cells from that sample were used for TCR beta sequencing. The Qiagen DNeasy Blood Extraction Kit was used to extract genomic DNA from the blood cell samples. Turning to this clone: Its antigen is still unknown. Base qualities were left out, and no much larger clone turns up one base away.

This TCR was recovered from a man aged 25-40 years in good health and CMV-seronegative. Specimen: PBMCs. This sequence uses TRBV9 and TRBJ2-2; TRBD2 agrees with 7 junctional bases. The encoded CDR3 is CASSVAGIISGGRTGELFF. The sequenced DNA is TGTGCCAGCAGCGTAGCTGGAATTATCTCTGGCGGGAGAACCGGGGAGCTGTTTTTT. The full variable domain, completed from the reference TRBV9 and TRBJ2-2 proteins outside the CDR3, reads DSGVTQTPKHLITATGQRVTLRCSPRSGDLSVYWYQQSLDQGLQFLIQYYNGEERAKGNILERFSAQQFPDLHSELNLSSLELGDSALYFCASSVAGIISGGRTGELFFGEGSRLTVL.